This TCR beta chain is drawn from a study of shared clonotypes between healthy human individuals. Positively selected for CCR7, the CD45RO-negative cells used as naive CD8 cells excluded terminally differentiated effector memory CD45RA+ cells. The donors were adults (healthy and HIV-negative) with no recent acute infections or vaccinations. CDR3 length equals 17 residues. The germline V gene encodes CDR1 MGHRA and CDR2 YSYEKL. V lost 0 bases, J lost 1 base, and 8 bases stayed unmatched. Sequenced by immunoSEQ multiplex PCR; TCRdb stores in-frame clones only, minus some. The sample contains more than 550,000 clones, 92% of which appear only once.

This receptor was taken from a man aged 30 to 45 in good health. The V gene is TRBV4-1, the J gene TRBJ2-5; 7 nucleotides align to TRBD2. The sequencing sample was made of naive CD8+ T cells sorted from blood. CDR3 loop: CASSQDLTGGFQETQYF. The CDR3 DNA reads TGCGCCAGCAGCCAAGATCTAACGGGAGGCTTCCAAGAGACCCAGTACTTC.